This T cell receptor beta chain was observed in a study of cytomegalovirus exposure and HLA in healthy donors. Study observations and caveats: For TCR beta chains, V- and J-gene trimming was later linked to a missense DCLRE1C variant.

Each donor was healthy, and each was a bone marrow donor. The CDR3 is 20 residues long. The germline CDR1 and CDR2 sequences are ENHRY and SYGVKD. V shed 3 bases, J shed 5 bases, and the junction held 23 bases outside the gene matches. To note about this clone: Its antigen is not identified.

PCR involved 60 Vbeta and 13 Jbeta primers. Profiling relied on immunoSEQ multiplex PCR, and the TCRdb table lists in-frame clones only, not all of them. Found here are 150,000 to 200,000 clones, almost 85% of them singletons; the top ten hold under 3%. Sequencing was carried out using PBMCs. The chain recombines TRBV10-3 with TRBJ2-5; the match to TRBD2 covers 8 bases. The origin of this receptor is a woman aged 50 to 60 in good health and CMV-seronegative. The CDR3 loop is CAISESISGTILNPSETQYF. The CDR3 DNA follows: TGTGCCATCAGTGAATCGATTAGCGGGACGATCTTAAACCCCAGCGAGACCCAGTACTTC.